The 27 T cell receptor beta chains listed next were all sequenced from one sample in a study of cytotoxic CD8 clonotypes in ibrutinib-treated CLL. Here immunoSEQ multiplex PCR was the method, and the copy in TCRdb shows in-frame clones only, minus some. The sample has some 200,000 clones; more than 65% are singletons. Specimen: PBMCs, collected after 12 months of ibrutinib treatment. These receptors were obtained from a human donor with chronic lymphocytic leukemia.

This clone has only a few counts. Here the CDR3 DNA reads TGTGCCAGCAGTTTATTTGGACAGGGAAGCGCCGGGGAGCTGTTTTTT. Translated, it gives CASSLFGQGSAGELFF. The chain uses TRBV28 and TRBJ2-2; 8 nucleotides agree with TRBD1. Germline assignment: CDR1 MDHEN and CDR2 SYDVKM. V dropped 1 base and J dropped 6; count of bases not matched to a gene: 7. This CDR3 region has 16 residues.

The chain couples TRBV6-5 to TRBJ1-5; a possible D gene is TRBD1 (6 bases). Per germline, CDR1 MNHEY and CDR2 SVGAGI. Trimming stripped 4 bases from V and 2 bases from J, with 15 bases between. The CDR3 has 16 residues. CDR3 amino acids: CASSSRAQGGNQPQHF. The CDR3 region has the DNA TGTGCCAGCAGTTCAAGGGCACAGGGAGGCAATCAGCCCCAGCATTTT.

The chain recombines TRBV9 with TRBJ1-2; 7 bases fit TRBD1. The germline CDR1 and CDR2 sequences are SGDLS and YYNGEE. The CDR3 spans 12 residues. The junction had 6 bases not matched to a gene; V was cut back by 5 bases and J by 8 bases. This CDR3 reads CASRHSGGGYTF. For the CDR3, the DNA is TGTGCCAGCAGACACTCAGGGGGAGGCTACACCTTC.

The chain is built from TRBV9 and TRBJ2-1; 11 positions agree with TRBD1. The germline CDR1 and CDR2 sequences are SGDLS and YYNGEE. Trimming cost V 4 bases and J 9 bases; bases outside gene matches: 12. The CDR3 length is 16 residues. The chain's CDR3 is CASSPRAGQGAGEQFF. CDR3 coding DNA: TGTGCCAGCAGCCCTCGAGCCGGACAGGGGGCGGGTGAGCAGTTCTTC. The whole variable domain, remainder taken from reference TRBV9 and TRBJ2-1, is DSGVTQTPKHLITATGQRVTLRCSPRSGDLSVYWYQQSLDQGLQFLIQYYNGEERAKGNILERFSAQQFPDLHSELNLSSLELGDSALYFCASSPRAGQGAGEQFFGPGTRLTVL.

This clone has more than one count but fewer than ten. The genes are TRBV7-9 and TRBJ2-5; D possibly corresponds to TRBD1 (5 bases). V lost 4 bases, J lost 5 bases, and 17 bases lay in between. Per the germline V gene, CDR1 is SEHNR and CDR2 is FQNEAQ (reference sequence). The CDR3 is 15 residues long. CDR3 loop: CASSSPPQGWETQYF. As DNA, the CDR3 is TGTGCCAGCAGCTCCCCCCCCCAGGGCTGGGAGACCCAGTACTTC. The full variable domain, with the rest looked up from reference TRBV7-9 and TRBJ2-5, is DTGVSQNPRHKITKRGQNVTFRCDPISEHNRLYWYRQTLGQGPEFLTYFQNEAQLEKSRLLSDRFSAERPKGSFSTLEIQRTEQGDSAMYLCASSSPPQGWETQYFGPGTRLLVL.

This chain joins TRBV30 and TRBJ2-6; D may be TRBD2 (5 bases). V was pared by 7 bases and J by 0 bases, with 10 bases between. From germline, CDR1 is GTSNPN and CDR2 SVGIG (reference sequence). The CDR3 loop spans 14 amino acids. The CDR3 loop is CAFSRGSGANVLTF. The CDR3 nucleotides read TGTGCCTTCAGCCGGGGCTCTGGGGCCAACGTCCTGACTTTC.

This clone occurred once. The V gene is TRBV9, the J gene TRBJ1-1; 7 bases line up with TRBD1. The germline V gene encodes CDR1 SGDLS and CDR2 YYNGEE. J gave up 4 bases and V 4 bases, and 4 bases lay outside the gene matches. The CDR3 spans 13 residues. The CDR3 region is CASSIQGSTEAFF. Here the CDR3 DNA reads TGTGCCAGCAGCATACAGGGGAGCACTGAAGCTTTCTTT.

This clone was seen only a few times. The chain couples TRBV9 to TRBJ2-6; tentative D call: TRBD1 (5 bases). Deletions cut 2 bases from V and 4 bases from J, with 10 bases between. Germline V CDR1 and CDR2: SGDLS, YYNGEE. The length of the CDR3 is 15 residues. CDR3 in amino acids: CASSVQGEGANVLTF. For the CDR3, the DNA is TGTGCCAGCAGCGTTCAAGGGGAAGGGGCCAACGTCCTGACTTTC.

The CDR3 bases are TGTGCCAGCAGTAGGCCCCGGGACAGGGCGGATGGCTACACCTTC. Its translation: CASSRPRDRADGYTF. This chain uses TRBV6-5 with TRBJ1-2; 9 nucleotides match TRBD1. V was pared by 5 bases and J by 6 bases, with 10 bases of the junction left unmatched. Germline loops: CDR1 MNHEY, CDR2 SVGAGI. The CDR3 sequence is 15 residues long.

V is TRBV27 and J is TRBJ2-7, with 7 positions matching TRBD1. Germline V gives CDR1 MNHEY, CDR2 SMNVEV (reference sequence). The CDR3 has 16 amino acids. V dropped 8 bases and J dropped 1; count of bases not matched to a gene: 14. The DNA for the CDR3 is TGTGCCAGCCGAACTTATTCGGGACAGAGGTCCTACGAGCAGTACTTC. Encoded protein: CASRTYSGQRSYEQYF.

This rearrangement joins TRBV6-1 to TRBJ2-7; D tentatively reads TRBD1 or TRBD2 (5 bases each). The CDR3 runs to 14 residues. CDR1 and CDR2 (germline): MNHNS, SASEGT. The germline V and J ends were trimmed by 7 bases and 6 bases, with 19 bases remaining between them. The CDR3 spells CASNIFGTSSEQYF. CDR3 nucleotide sequence: TGTGCCAGCAATATATTCGGGACCTCGTCCGAGCAGTACTTC.

V and J are TRBV9 and TRBJ1-4, with 8 positions matching TRBD1. In germline, CDR1 is SGDLS, CDR2 YYNGEE. Trimming cost V 0 bases and J 3 bases; bases outside gene matches: 4. The CDR3 has 16 amino acids. The chain's CDR3 is CASSVGQGAANEKLFF. The CDR3 DNA reads TGTGCCAGCAGCGTAGGGCAGGGGGCTGCTAATGAAAAACTGTTTTTT.

Only one count was recorded for this clone. J is TRBJ1-1 and V is TRBV11-3; D might be TRBD1 (5 bases). CDR1 is SGHNT and CDR2 is YENEEA in the germline V gene. The CDR3 totals 15 residues. The ends were cut back, 1 base at V and 5 bases at J, with 14 bases in the middle. The DNA for the CDR3 is TGTGCCAGCAGCTTAGGGGGACCTGGCGGGACTGAAGCTTTCTTT. Protein product: CASSLGGPGGTEAFF.

The chain couples TRBV5-1 to TRBJ2-1; 11 bases match TRBD2. CDR1 and CDR2 from the germline V gene are SGHRS and YFSETQ. The CDR3 loop spans 14 amino acids. V lost 4 bases and J lost 6; bases outside the gene matches: 3. The CDR3 protein is CASSGGLAVNEQFF. The CDR3 DNA follows: TGCGCCAGCAGCGGGGGACTAGCGGTCAATGAGCAGTTCTTC.

The genes are TRBV29-1 and TRBJ2-7, with D possibly being TRBD2 (6 bases). V lost 7 bases, J lost 6 bases, and 16 bases lay in between. The V gene's germline CDR1 is SQVTM and CDR2 ANQGSEA. The CDR3 contains 12 residues. CDR3 residues: CSASLGGLEQYF. Here the CDR3 DNA reads TGCAGCGCCTCGCTCGGGGGACTCGAGCAGTACTTC.

The chain employs TRBV9 and TRBJ1-2; 8 bases are shared with TRBD1. The CDR3 is 16 residues long. Germline loops: CDR1 SGDLS, CDR2 YYNGEE. The ends lost 3 bases at V and 2 bases at J; junction bases unmatched: 9. The DNA of the CDR3 is TGTGCCAGCAGCGCGGGGCGGACAGGGCGGAACTATGGCTACACCTTC. Translation: CASSAGRTGRNYGYTF.

This clone was counted ten times or more. The chain joins TRBV10-3 to TRBJ2-7; 8 bases are a match to TRBD2. V was pared by 6 bases and J by 6 bases, with 7 bases of the junction left unmatched. The CDR3 runs 13 residues. CDR1 and CDR2 (germline): ENHRY, SYGVKD. The CDR3 region has the DNA TGTGCCATCAGCTCCGGGACTAGGGGCGAGCAGTACTTC. Its translation: CAISSGTRGEQYF.

This rearrangement joins TRBV6-5 to TRBJ1-1; D possibly corresponds to TRBD1 (6 bases). Germline CDR1 and CDR2: MNHEY and SVGAGI. The CDR3 runs 14 residues. V dropped 6 bases and J dropped 1 base, with 12 bases sitting between them. CDR3 in amino acids: CASSPQGPNTEAFF. CDR3 bases: TGTGCCAGCAGCCCACAGGGACCGAACACTGAAGCTTTCTTT.

The rearrangement uses TRBV11-2 and TRBJ2-7; no definite D call. The CDR3 consists of 13 residues. V lost 8 bases and J lost 7, with 18 bases in between. Germline assignment: CDR1 SGHAT and CDR2 FQNNGV. The CDR3 DNA sequence: TGTGCCAGCTCCCACGTCCGATTGTGGGAGCAGTACTTC. Translation: CASSHVRLWEQYF.

The chain uses TRBV19 and TRBJ1-4, with a tentative D call TRBD1 (6 bases). The CDR3 is made up of 13 amino acids. Trimming left V 6 bases short and J 8 bases short, with 13 bases between. CDR1 LNHDA and CDR2 SQIVND come from the germline V gene (reference sequence). The CDR3 region is CASSRTVGEKLFF. CDR3 coding DNA: TGTGCCAGTAGCAGGACAGTCGGCGAAAAACTGTTTTTT.

This clone was seen a few times. This chain uses TRBV28 with TRBJ2-7, with a weak D call TRBD2 (6 bases). The germline V gene encodes CDR1 MDHEN and CDR2 SYDVKM. V was clipped by 6 bases and J by 7 bases, with 25 bases between them. The CDR3 sequence is 16 residues long. The CDR3, as DNA: TGTGCCAGCAGAAAACCTAGGGCTAGCGCCCACTCGGAGCAGTACTTC. As protein: CASRKPRASAHSEQYF.

This clone was seen only a few times. The chain has TRBV28 and TRBJ2-7; TRBD1 agrees at 9 bases. Germline V CDR1 and CDR2: MDHEN, SYDVKM. The CDR3 length is 14 residues. The J segment lost 0 bases and the V segment lost 6 bases, leaving 3 bases of the junction unmatched. The CDR3 here is CASSRQGGSYEQYF. In DNA, the CDR3 is TGTGCCAGCAGCCGACAGGGGGGCTCCTACGAGCAGTACTTC.

J is TRBJ1-2 and V is TRBV6-1, with a weak D call TRBD1 (5 bases). The V gene lost 1 base and the J gene lost 7 bases, with 19 bases spanning the gap. Germline assignment: CDR1 MNHNS and CDR2 SASEGT. The CDR3 extends over 16 amino acids. The CDR3 nucleotides read TGTGCCAGCAGTGAAGTCGTTGTACGGGGCATCGGTGGCTACACCTTC. Translating it yields CASSEVVVRGIGGYTF.

This clone was seen only once. The chain couples TRBV7-9 to TRBJ1-6; D not resolved. Germline V gene data show CDR1 as SEHNR and CDR2 as FQNEAQ (reference sequence). This CDR3 comprises 16 residues. V lost 2 bases, J lost 0 bases, and 8 bases lay in between. The CDR3: CASSLRSSSYNSPLHF. DNA of the CDR3: TGTGCCAGCAGCTTACGAAGTAGCTCCTATAATTCACCCCTCCACTTT.

The chain carries TRBV27 and TRBJ1-2; the D gene is possibly TRBD1 (5 bases). The CDR3 extends over 14 amino acids. Trimming pared 0 bases from V and 7 bases from J, leaving 12 bases between. CDR1 MNHEY and CDR2 SMNVEV come from the germline V gene (reference sequence). The CDR3 bases are TGTGCCAGCAGTTTATCGGCAGGGCGGGGTGGCTACACCTTC. Its translation is CASSLSAGRGGYTF.

The chain carries TRBV29-1 and TRBJ2-3, with a possible D match to TRBD1 (5 bases). The CDR3 has 13 amino acids. The germline V gene encodes CDR1 SQVTM and CDR2 ANQGSEA. The germline V and J ends were trimmed by 3 bases and 3 bases, with 10 bases remaining between them. CDR3 region: CSVDQGYTDTQYF. CDR3 bases: TGCAGCGTTGACCAGGGATATACAGATACGCAGTATTTT.

This rearrangement joins TRBV7-3 to TRBJ2-7; possible D gene TRBD1, 6 bases. The V end lost 2 bases, the J end lost 6 bases, and 17 bases lay between the germline ends. The germline CDR1 and CDR2 sequences are SGHTA and FQGTGA. The length of the CDR3 is 15 residues. DNA of the CDR3: TGTGCCAGCAGCTTAGTTCCCACAGGGCAAGGCGAGCAGTACTTC. It is translated as CASSLVPTGQGEQYF.